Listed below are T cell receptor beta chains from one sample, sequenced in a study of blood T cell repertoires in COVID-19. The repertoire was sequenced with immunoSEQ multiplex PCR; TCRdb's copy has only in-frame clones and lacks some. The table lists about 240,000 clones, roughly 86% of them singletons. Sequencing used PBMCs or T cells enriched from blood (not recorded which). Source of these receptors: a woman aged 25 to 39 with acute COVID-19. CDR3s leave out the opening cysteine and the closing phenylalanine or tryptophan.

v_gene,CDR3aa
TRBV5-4,ASSLEQGASSGNTIY
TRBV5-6,ASSPGLAEGTDTQY
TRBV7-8,ASSSQTPGQVKSYEQY
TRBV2,ASSVQGSGELF
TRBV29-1,SVVFWGGSYEQY
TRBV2,ASTKTGDTEAF
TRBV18,ASSLRGINEQF
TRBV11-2,ASRLAGQGYNSPLH
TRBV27,ASSLDRRYEQY
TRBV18,ASSPLFDWTKNTEAF
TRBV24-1,ATSDLSGANTEAF
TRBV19,AARGGANTGELF
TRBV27,ASSLSAFPRGSAIETQY
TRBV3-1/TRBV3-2,ASSQDSSSYGYT
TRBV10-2,ASSEPGTGIYNEQF
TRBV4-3,ASSQGQDNEKLF
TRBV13,ASSLGAQDTEAF
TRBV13,ASSLGGTTEAF
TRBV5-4,ASSSGQGFYNEQF
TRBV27,ASSLSALGVGGTEAF
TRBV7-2,ASSRLAGGSTDTQY
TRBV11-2,ATSPTGWEEAF
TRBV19,ASRGGGYT
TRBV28,ASFGRATYNSPLH
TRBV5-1,ASSKHYRQSTEAF
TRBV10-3,AIKGAFSTDTQY
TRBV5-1,ASRKESGGQITTYEQY
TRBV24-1,ATSATSGGWDEQF
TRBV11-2,ASSRETSGGTYEQY
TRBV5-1,ASSLGPGGTGELF
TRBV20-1,SASVIGRGDEKLF
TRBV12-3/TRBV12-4,ASSPWTEETQY
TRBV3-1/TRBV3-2,ASSKADSPAF
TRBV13,ASSSTSGGVWDTQY
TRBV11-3,ASSLTAGGHTGELF
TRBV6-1,ASSENPQNTIY
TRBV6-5,ASSYGTGEKIEAF
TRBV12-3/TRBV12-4,ASSPQTYNEQF
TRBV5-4,ASSLEGGRTEAF
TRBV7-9,ASSSSGGDGELF
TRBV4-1,ASSQASGGIEPQH
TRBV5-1,ASSLAGQGNTIY
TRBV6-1,ASSDHREHSPLH
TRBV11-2,ASSFGGNTDTQY
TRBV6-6,ASSYRDRVQPQH
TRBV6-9,ATEQGMENTEAF
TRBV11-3,ASSLGEGQGKNEQF
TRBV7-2,ASSLTLGSSGNTIY
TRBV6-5,ASNHRGGTRTEAF
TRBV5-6,ASTPGGDEQY
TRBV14,ASSQVGRGSTEAF
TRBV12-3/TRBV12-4,ASSFSGGNTIY
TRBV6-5,ASSYGLAIGTQY
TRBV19,ASSPLTGNYGYT
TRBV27,ASLPSGGAPYNEQF
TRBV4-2,ASSQQNTGTSGGLADTQY
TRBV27,ASSVWTGGGETQY
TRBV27,ASSLWLPGLAPNEQF
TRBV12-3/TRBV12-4,ASGQTQNSPLH